Sequencing of this TCR beta chain was carried out in a study of cytotoxic CD8 clonotypes in ibrutinib-treated CLL. The overall study: Samples showed on average about 250,000 productive templates and roughly 90,000 productive rearrangements.

Between the trimmed V and J ends, which lost 6 bases and 2 bases, there was a span of 14 bases. Germline CDR1 and CDR2: LNHDA and SQIVND (reference sequence). This CDR3 contains 14 residues. TCRdb keeps only in-frame clones here, not all; method: immunoSEQ multiplex PCR. The sample includes roughly 15,000 clones, about 65% of them seen just once. The study's findings and limits: Clonality rose at ibrutinib response, held steady in sustained remission, and fell toward baseline at progression.

As regards this clone: The antigen remains undetermined.

V and J are TRBV19 and TRBJ2-7; D assignment may be TRBD1 or TRBD2 (5 bases each). Material: PBMCs, obtained before ibrutinib treatment. The source is a human donor with chronic lymphocytic leukemia. CDR3 residues: CASSRLGPTYEQYF. Here the CDR3 DNA reads TGTGCCAGTAGCCGATTGGGACCGACCTACGAGCAGTACTTC.